One and the same sample provided the 17 T cell receptor beta chains below, sequenced in a study of beta chain features in type 1 diabetes. Study-wide points: In all four CD4+ subsets, TCRB CDR3 length was significantly, moderately reduced in type 1 diabetes.

For these receptors, no antigen is known. What was sequenced were expressed TCRB transcripts, since all of the isolated RNA had been reverse transcribed. This table comes from immunoSEQ multiplex PCR, and its TCRdb copy is limited to in-frame clones, with some not included. The table lists hundreds of thousands of clones, approximately 12% of them singletons, with about 0.01% in the top ten. Source material: naive CD4+ T cells from blood. Every receptor here comes from a woman between 18 and 30 years old with type 1 diabetes.

J is TRBJ2-1 and V is TRBV9; D perhaps matches TRBD1 (5 bases). This CDR3 spans 13 amino acids. V was trimmed by 4 bases and J by 6 bases, leaving 11 bases between them. The germline V gene has CDR1 SGDLS and CDR2 YYNGEE. In DNA, the CDR3 is TGTGCCAGCAGCACAGGCCCTTCCAATGAGCAGTTCTTC. This codes for CASSTGPSNEQFF.

The chain recombines TRBV5-1 with TRBJ2-2; D unclear. V was shortened by 5 bases and J by 4 bases, with 12 bases between the two germline ends. From germline, CDR1 is SGHRS and CDR2 YFSETQ. The CDR3 sequence is 14 residues long. CDR3 in amino acids: CASSPPSGTGELFF. CDR3 nucleotide sequence: TGCGCCAGCAGTCCCCCTTCGGGCACCGGGGAGCTGTTTTTT.

The rearrangement uses TRBV5-6 and TRBJ2-7; the D gene is possibly TRBD1 (5 bases). The V and J ends lost 5 bases and 2 bases respectively, with 14 bases between them. The CDR3 contains 14 residues. The germline CDR1 and CDR2 sequences are SGHDT and YYEEEE. DNA for the CDR3: TGTGCCAGCAGTGTCGGGCAGGGTCCCTACGAGCAGTACTTC. Protein sequence: CASSVGQGPYEQYF. The full variable domain, rest sourced from reference TRBV5-6 and TRBJ2-7, is DAGVTQSPTHLIKTRGQQVTLRCSPKSGHDTVSWYQQALGQGPQFIFQYYEEEERQRGNFPDRFSGHQFPNYSSELNVNALLLGDSALYLCASSVGQGPYEQYFGPGTRLTVT.

This clone came up a few times. The rearrangement joins TRBV30 to TRBJ1-2; TRBD1 matches at 8 bases. Trimming took 3 bases from V and 5 from J; bases not matched to a gene: 8. This CDR3 contains 14 residues. Germline loops: CDR1 GTSNPN, CDR2 SVGIG (reference sequence). In DNA, the CDR3 is TGTGCCTGGAGCCGGGACAGGCCCCTTTATGGCTACACCTTC. It yields the protein CAWSRDRPLYGYTF.

J is TRBJ2-7 and V is TRBV18, with 8 positions matching TRBD1. Germline loops: CDR1 KGHSH, CDR2 LQKENI. This CDR3 has 15 residues. The V segment lost 0 bases and the J segment 7 bases; nucleotides outside the gene matches: 8. The CDR3 here is CASSPPAQGADEQYF. CDR3 nucleotide sequence: TGTGCCAGCTCACCACCGGCCCAGGGGGCGGATGAGCAGTACTTC.

This clone appeared a few times. This chain joins TRBV4-3 and TRBJ1-4; weak D call: TRBD1 (5 bases). V lost 1 base, J lost 3 bases, and 12 bases lay in between. The CDR3 runs to 16 residues. Germline V gives CDR1 LGHNA, CDR2 YSLEER. The CDR3 DNA sequence: TGCGCCAGCAGCCAAGTCGGCAGGGCACCTAATGAAAAACTGTTTTTT. Protein sequence: CASSQVGRAPNEKLFF.

This chain joins TRBV5-1 and TRBJ1-6; 8 bases match TRBD1. Unmatched junction bases numbered 9, after V lost 4 bases and J lost 6 bases. This CDR3 has 16 amino acids. CDR1 is SGHRS, CDR2 YFSETQ, per germline. CDR3 region: CASSGPTGELNSPLHF. The CDR3 bases are TGCGCCAGCAGCGGACCGACAGGGGAACTTAATTCACCCCTCCACTTT.

The chain links TRBV15 to TRBJ1-1; tentative D call: TRBD1 (6 bases). The germline gives CDR1 LNHNV, CDR2 YYDKDF (reference sequence). The V gene lost 2 bases and the J gene lost 5 bases, with 12 bases spanning the gap. The CDR3 is 14 residues long. CDR3 in DNA: TGTGCCACCAGCAGACTAAACAGGGAGACTGAAGCTTTCTTT. Protein product: CATSRLNRETEAFF.

The chain joins TRBV15 to TRBJ2-7; no reliable D call. The CDR3 covers 15 residues. Trimming shortened V by 1 base and J by 1 base, and 11 bases separated the two germline ends. The germline gives CDR1 LNHNV, CDR2 YYDKDF (reference sequence). The CDR3 bases are TGTGCCACCAGCAGAGTGACACTTACGTCCTACGAGCAGTACTTC. As protein: CATSRVTLTSYEQYF.

The V call is TRBV5-1, the J call TRBJ1-1; 7 bases align to TRBD1. The CDR3 spans 14 residues. V was clipped by 0 bases and J by 4 bases; unmatched bases: 3. Germline V gene sequence: CDR1 SGHRS, CDR2 YFSETQ. CDR3 sequence (DNA): TGCGCCAGCAGCTTGGTGGGACAGATCACTGAAGCTTTCTTT. Translating it yields CASSLVGQITEAFF.

The genes are TRBV13 and TRBJ2-5; 7 nucleotides match TRBD2. Per the germline V gene, CDR1 is PRHDT and CDR2 is FYEKMQ (reference sequence). The CDR3 contains 15 residues. V shed 2 bases, J shed 3 bases, and the junction held 6 bases outside the gene matches. The CDR3 sequence: CASSLMAGDKETQYF. Written as DNA, the CDR3 is TGTGCCAGCAGCTTAATGGCGGGAGATAAAGAGACCCAGTACTTC.

There are a few counts of this clone. V gene TRBV18 combines with J gene TRBJ2-7; 9 positions match TRBD1. CDR3 size: 14 residues. The V gene's germline CDR1 is KGHSH and CDR2 LQKENI. V shed 1 base, J shed 5 bases, and the junction held 3 bases outside the gene matches. The CDR3 DNA reads TGTGCCAGCTCACCACATGGGACAGGGAACGAGCAGTACTTC. Its protein product is CASSPHGTGNEQYF.

The chain has TRBV28 and TRBJ1-1; the D gene is possibly TRBD1 (5 bases). This CDR3 is built from 14 residues. Germline assignment: CDR1 MDHEN and CDR2 SYDVKM. Trimming stripped 5 bases from V and 0 bases from J, with 10 bases between. CDR3 DNA sequence: TGTGCCAGCAGTCCCCCAGGGATGAACACTGAAGCTTTCTTT. Its protein is CASSPPGMNTEAFF. Looking up the rest from reference TRBV28 and TRBJ1-1 gives the full variable domain: DVKVTQSSRYLVKRTGEKVFLECVQDMDHENMFWYRQDPGLGLRLIYFSYDVKMKEKGDIPEGYSVSREKKERFSLILESASTNQTSMYLCASSPPGMNTEAFFGQGTRLTVV.

This clone has a handful of counts. The chain is built from TRBV29-1 and TRBJ1-5; TRBD1 agrees at 10 bases. The CDR3 spans 13 residues. V lost 7 bases to trimming and J lost 9 bases; unmatched junction nucleotides: 9. The germline gives CDR1 SQVTM, CDR2 ANQGSEA. The CDR3 DNA reads as TGCAGCGCTACTCCGGGACAGGGGAGGCCCCAGCATTTT. This translates into CSATPGQGRPQHF.

The chain employs TRBV7-2 and TRBJ2-3, with TRBD2 as a possible D gene (5 bases). The CDR3 has 15 amino acids. Trimming stripped 4 bases from V and 4 bases from J, with 15 bases between. In germline, CDR1 is SGHTA, CDR2 FQGNSA. CDR3 protein: CASSSPGLGSDTQYF. Written as DNA, the CDR3 is TGTGCCAGCAGCTCCCCGGGATTGGGGTCAGATACGCAGTATTTT.

This clone has just a few counts. This chain connects TRBV7-2 to TRBJ2-5, with 8 bases lining up with TRBD2. CDR1 and CDR2 (germline): SGHTA, FQGNSA. CDR3 length: 16 residues. Germline trimming cut 1 base from V and 0 bases from J; bases unmatched to any gene: 4. The CDR3 nucleotides read TGTGCCAGCAGCTTAGGGGCTAGCGGGCACCAAGAGACCCAGTACTTC. Amino acid sequence: CASSLGASGHQETQYF.

The V call is TRBV4-3, the J call TRBJ1-2; D is uncertain. Trimming removed 0 bases from V and 3 bases from J, with 14 bases in between. The germline CDR1 and CDR2 sequences are LGHNA and YSLEER. The CDR3 loop spans 16 amino acids. The CDR3 DNA is TGCGCCAGCAGCCAAGATGGCAGGCTCGGGGACTATGGCTACACCTTC. This gives the protein CASSQDGRLGDYGYTF.